The clone carrying this TCR beta chain was found many times. Its matching antigen is unknown. These data belong to a study of early T cells in non-severe SARS-CoV-2 infection. Study in general: With bulk RNA from unsorted whole blood as input, sequencing yielded unpaired chains. Study-wide results and limits: Reliance on VDJdb matching favored anti-spike CD8 responses; private and CD4 specificities were missed.

Molecules of cDNA were individually given unique molecular identifiers that were attached to them. Each CDR3 protein gets one entry after TCRdb re-called the 5' RACE reads with MiXCR. Among about 27,000 distinct CDR3 sequences listed, about 2.9% were seen once. The CDR3 has 13 residues. The trim removed 4 bases at V and 13 bases at J, leaving 10 bases unmatched. Germline V lookup: CDR1 SQVTM, CDR2 ANQGSEA. The sequence derives from an adult who was a healthcare worker with PCR-confirmed SARS-CoV-2 infection or an uninfected control (not recorded which). The specimen sequenced was whole blood. This chain joins TRBV29-1 and TRBJ2-1; 10 bases match TRBD1. The CDR3: CSVGAGTGARQFF. In nucleotides, the CDR3 is TGCAGCGTTGGAGCTGGGACAGGGGCCCGCCAGTTCTTC.